These 6 T cell receptor beta chains were all obtained from the same sample, sequenced in a study of T cell responses to AZD1222 COVID-19 vaccine. Sequencing used immunoSEQ multiplex PCR; TCRdb keeps in-frame clones, though not all of them. The sample holds 130,000 or so clones, roughly 90% seen once. This specimen consisted of peripheral blood, obtained on day 0 of AZD1222 vaccination. Receptors originate from an adult in good health.

This sequence joins TRBV4-2 and TRBJ2-3; 8 nucleotides match TRBD2. Germline CDR1 is LGHNA and CDR2 is YNFKEQ. V lost 7 bases, J lost 5 bases, and 8 bases stayed unmatched. The CDR3 is made up of 14 amino acids. The CDR3 is CASKVGGAGDTQYF. The CDR3, as DNA: TGTGCCAGCAAGGTCGGGGGGGCAGGAGATACGCAGTATTTT.

The chain couples TRBV6-5 to TRBJ1-2, with TRBD1 identical over 8 bases. V trimming: 6 bases; J trimming: 5 bases; junction bases outside the gene matches: 2. The CDR3 loop spans 12 amino acids. Germline CDR1 is MNHEY and CDR2 is SVGAGI. CDR3 sequence (DNA): TGTGCCAGCAGGCAGGGGGCGTATGGCTACACCTTC. Amino acids: CASRQGAYGYTF.

The CDR3, as DNA: TGTGCCAGCAGCCCGCGGCCCCGTCTTACGTTGGACGAGCAGTACTTC. As protein: CASSPRPRLTLDEQYF. The V gene is TRBV6-6, the J gene TRBJ2-7; D uncertain. The CDR3 spans 16 residues. Per germline, CDR1 MNHNY and CDR2 SVGAGI (reference sequence). The ends were cut back, 6 bases at V and 5 bases at J, with 23 bases in the middle.

The chain joins TRBV4-2 to TRBJ1-2; unclear D gene. CDR3 length: 13 residues. Per germline, CDR1 LGHNA and CDR2 YNFKEQ. V gave up 4 bases and J gave up 8 bases, with 14 bases separating them. The CDR3, as DNA: TGTGCCAGCAGCCCGGTCTTAGGGCGAGGCTACACCTTC. It encodes CASSPVLGRGYTF.

This chain uses TRBV14 with TRBJ2-7, with a tentative D call TRBD2 (6 bases). V lost 1 base, J lost 2 bases, and 15 bases lay in between. CDR3 size: 16 residues. The germline V gene has CDR1 SGHDN and CDR2 FVKESK. CDR3 DNA: TGTGCCAGCAGCCAAGTGTACGGATCTAGCGCCTACGAGCAGTACTTC. Its protein product is CASSQVYGSSAYEQYF.

The chain combines TRBV19 with TRBJ1-6; TRBD1 might be the D (6 bases). Trimming removed 8 bases from V and 0 bases from J, with 17 bases in between. From germline, CDR1 is LNHDA and CDR2 SQIVND (reference sequence). There are 17 residues in the CDR3. The DNA for the CDR3 is TGTGCCAGTGGGGCACCGGGGGCCAGCTCCTATAATTCACCCCTCCACTTT. It specifies CASGAPGASSYNSPLHF.